Detailed here is one TCR beta chain. The sample holds a few counts of this clonotype. Its binding antigen is unknown. No qualities accompany the bases; no much larger clone lies one base away. Libraries came from PCR. Instrument on record: Illumina HiSeq 2500. Unique molecular identifiers were incorporated into TCR beta cDNA libraries to reduce PCR and sequencing biases. Per 1 to 10 million input T cells, around 500,000 cDNA molecules were obtained, such that each molecule approximated one T cell. The patient libraries were prepared and sequenced with the same protocol used for the earlier healthy control dataset. Within a given batch, samples were prepared together, multiplexed and sequenced on the same HiSeq lane. For the original study's pipeline: MIGEC handled the raw barcoded reads, throwing out single-read molecular identifier groups before consensus assembly and CDR3 extraction. VDJtools was used for post-analysis of the clonotype tables, and diversity was normalized by down-sampling every dataset to the size of the smallest sample. Repertoire overlap clustering matched CDR3 amino acid but not nucleotide sequences to correct batch-related cross-sample contamination. Using fastp trimming at Q25 and MiXCR clonotype assembly, TCRdb reanalyzed the public sequencing data and kept in-frame beta chains. A single entry per CDR3 protein holds the most common genes and DNA from its merged rows. TCRdb, not the original authors, processed these V and J calls. This sample gives some 500,000 distinct CDR3 sequences in total; over 35% of them show up just once. The ten largest clones capture around 10% of the sample.

To demonstrate the VDJtools post-analysis software, the study profiled TCR beta repertoires from the peripheral blood of 13 young patients with multiple sclerosis. The multiple sclerosis patients were children and adolescents ranging in age from 6 to 15 years. There are 14 amino acids in the CDR3, from cysteine to phenylalanine inclusive. Only the CDR3 DNA is retained, 42 bases long and in frame from the first base. CDR1 MGHRA and CDR2 YSYEKL were looked up in the germline V gene. Deletion took 0 bases off V and 8 bases off J, with a span of 11 bases between the germline ends. The source of the sample is a study of post-analysis software for immune sequencing data (dated by TCRdb to 2013 to 2016). Turning to the overall study: Disease courses on record covered relapsing-remitting, secondary progressive and progressive-relapsing multiple sclerosis, though some patients had no subtype annotation. A subset of samples was prepared in parallel using single-end sample barcoding, then pooled and co-amplified after Illumina adapter ligation. Patient repertoires were compared against around twelve previously published healthy control repertoires from donors aged roughly 6 to 27 years. General study outcomes and caveats: The multiple sclerosis patient group was slightly younger than the control group. Strong co-clustering of samples prepared in the same batch was shown by direct clustering with F measure, prompting a batch-effect correction. Significantly higher frequencies in patients than in controls were found for several TRBV segments, including TRBV5-6, TRBV5-1 and TRBV20-1. Compared with controls, multiple sclerosis patients had significantly lower normalized Chao1 diversity, a finding suggesting substantial peripheral T-cell clonal expansion.

This receptor was taken from a girl aged 5-17 years with multiple sclerosis. Recombination linked TRBV4-1 to TRBJ2-1; 5 matching bases give a weak D call of TRBD1. Sequenced input: blood. Here the CDR3 is given as CASSQEPQGHEQFF. The nucleotide sequence reads as follows: TGCGCCAGCAGCCAAGAGCCCCAGGGCCATGAGCAGTTCTTC.